This note documents a single T cell receptor beta chain sequence. The sample originates from a study of blood T cell repertoires in COVID-19. As for the study in general: COVID-19 samples from acute and convalescent phases originated in the United States, Italy and Spain.

In the study's own analysis: The authors estimated nucleated cell counts from reference gene primer amplification. Method: immunoSEQ multiplex PCR; TCRdb's copy keeps in-frame clones and lacks some. V and J calls and clone size are copied from that table; D and trimming were computed from the DNA. The sample includes a few hundred thousand clones, approximately 86% of them seen just once. V shed 7 bases and J 5 bases; nucleotides not matched to a gene: 2. Looked up from germline, CDR1 is SGHRS and CDR2 is YFSETQ. There are 12 residues in the CDR3. The sample taken for sequencing was peripheral blood. V gene TRBV5-1 combines with J gene TRBJ2-5; TRBD1 agrees at 10 bases. This TCR was sampled from a man between 18 and 35 years old with active or convalescent COVID-19. In nucleotides, the CDR3 is TGCGCCAGCGGACAGGGGGGCGAGACCCAGTACTTC. Translation gives CASGQGGETQYF.